The following is a TCR beta chain sequence with its context. The sample belongs to a study of blood T cell repertoires in COVID-19. Across the study: The samples span acute and convalescent COVID-19 from the United States, Italy and Spain.

Trimming took off 7 bases at V and 9 bases at J, with 16 bases between the two ends. The CDR3 covers 14 residues. CDR1 is SGHAT, CDR2 FQNNGV, per germline. Profiled with immunoSEQ multiplex PCR; TCRdb holds only in-frame clones, not every one. Of approximately 51,000 clones in the sample, 80% to 90% were seen once. The sequenced sample was peripheral blood. The TCR originated in a woman of 80 years or more with COVID-19, enrolled during active disease. The V gene is TRBV11-2, the J gene TRBJ1-6; D may be TRBD1 (6 bases). The CDR3 nucleotides are TGTGCCAGCAACCTACAGGGTCGCGGTTCACCCCTCCACTTT. This sequence encodes CASNLQGRGSPLHF.